The 26 T cell receptor beta chains reported below all come from one sample, sequenced in a study of identical twins (dated by TCRdb to 2016 to 2017). Preparation of the library involved 5' RACE. The listed sequencing device is Illumina HiSeq 2000. TCRdb trimmed public reads at Q25 via fastp, called clones via MiXCR and kept in-frame beta chains. Rows are combined by CDR3 protein, so each entry shows the most common genes and DNA. Recorded for this sample are fewer than 250,000 distinct CDR3 sequences; 5.5% to 7% of them occurred a single time. The ten top clones hold roughly 3.6% of the sample. A further study also used this sample, focusing on yellow fever vaccine responses in identical twins.

Sequences were obtained from memory (CD45RO+) T cells sorted from blood. Interpreted using the paper, the cell subset or site label stands for: CD45RO+ enriched T cells. These receptors all come from a woman aged 18 to 35 in good health.

The table lists this clonotype with many counts. The chain has TRBV5-1 and TRBJ2-2; D gene uncertain. The CDR3 sequence is 14 residues long. The V gene's germline CDR1 is SGHRS and CDR2 YFSETQ. Trimming removed 4 bases from V and 4 bases from J, with 11 bases in between. CDR3 nucleotides: TGCGCCAGCAGCCCACCTGGACCCACCGGGGAGCTGTTTTTT. Translated: CASSPPGPTGELFF. The full variable domain, with the rest looked up from reference TRBV5-1 and TRBJ2-2, is KAGVTQTPRYLIKTRGQQVTLSCSPISGHRSVSWYQQTPGQGLQFLFEYFSETQRNKGNFPGRFSGRQFSNSRSEMNVSTLELGDSALYLCASSPPGPTGELFFGEGSRLTVL.

This clonotype was counted only a few times. The chain carries TRBV27 and TRBJ2-7; 7 nucleotides match TRBD1. CDR1 is MNHEY, CDR2 SMNVEV, per germline (reference sequence). V dropped 7 bases and J dropped 6; count of bases not matched to a gene: 3. The CDR3 runs to 11 residues. The CDR3 sequence is CASNRGGEQYF. In DNA form, the CDR3 reads TGTGCCAGCAACAGGGGCGGCGAGCAGTACTTC.

Many counts were recorded for this clonotype. The chain has TRBV4-1 and TRBJ2-1; no clear D. The CDR3 covers 15 residues. Germline V gene sequence: CDR1 MGHRA, CDR2 YSYEKL. The ends were cut back, 1 base at V and 0 bases at J, with 7 bases in the middle. The CDR3 DNA reads as TGCGCCAGCAGCCAAGGGGTAAGCTCCTACAATGAGCAGTTCTTC. Translation: CASSQGVSSYNEQFF.

This clonotype was picked up a small number of times. The V call is TRBV10-3, the J call TRBJ1-3, with 8 bases aligning to TRBD1. Unmatched junction bases numbered 7, after V lost 2 bases and J lost 4 bases. The CDR3 covers 16 residues. Germline V gene sequence: CDR1 ENHRY, CDR2 SYGVKD. CDR3 amino acids: CAISEDLGQGGNTIYF. CDR3 DNA sequence: TGTGCCATCAGTGAGGACCTCGGACAGGGAGGAAACACCATATATTTT.

V gene TRBV20-1 combines with J gene TRBJ1-2, with 9 bases lining up with TRBD1. J lost 3 bases, V lost 0 bases, and 5 bases had no gene match. The CDR3 extends over 15 amino acids. The germline gives CDR1 DFQATT, CDR2 SNEGSKA (reference sequence). CDR3 sequence: CSARDTDRGYYGYTF. The CDR3 DNA sequence: TGCAGTGCTAGAGATACGGACAGGGGATACTATGGCTACACCTTC.

The gene calls are TRBV6-1 and TRBJ2-7; weak D call: TRBD2 (6 bases). This CDR3 is built from 13 residues. The germline gives CDR1 MNHNS, CDR2 SASEGT. Trimming pared 8 bases from V and 3 bases from J, leaving 14 bases between. The CDR3 sequence: CASQRSGLYEQYF. Here the CDR3 DNA reads TGTGCCAGCCAGCGTAGCGGCCTCTACGAGCAGTACTTC.

This clonotype was counted only a few times. The chain recombines TRBV20-1 with TRBJ1-2; TRBD1 aligns across 9 bases. The CDR3 spans 14 residues. Trimming cost V 3 bases and J 6 bases; bases outside gene matches: 8. Germline CDR1 is DFQATT and CDR2 is SNEGSKA (reference sequence). The CDR3 DNA reads TGCAGTGCTAGGGGGGGGAGACAGGGGGATGGCTACACCTTC. Its translation: CSARGGRQGDGYTF.

In its sample, this clonotype was seen many times. This chain uses TRBV12-3 or TRBV12-4 with TRBJ2-5, with TRBD1 matching 7 bases. The CDR3 sequence is 14 residues long. J was trimmed by 4 bases and V by 8 bases; bases with no gene match: 10. In DNA form, the CDR3 reads TGTGCCAGCTCACCCCCCCCAGGGGGAGAGACCCAGTACTTC. Its protein is CASSPPPGGETQYF.

The rearrangement uses TRBV6-5 and TRBJ2-5; D may be TRBD2 (5 bases). The V gene's germline CDR1 is MNHEY and CDR2 SVGAGI. Trimming removed 2 bases at V and 0 bases at J, with 13 bases between. The CDR3 sequence is 16 residues long. CDR3: CASSYMGSGHQETQYF. For the CDR3, the DNA is TGTGCCAGCAGTTACATGGGGAGCGGACACCAAGAGACCCAGTACTTC.

The gene calls are TRBV29-1 and TRBJ1-3; D is possibly TRBD1 (5 bases). V gave up 0 bases and J gave up 2 bases, with 14 bases separating them. Per the germline V gene, CDR1 is SQVTM and CDR2 is ANQGSEA. The CDR3 contains 16 residues. The CDR3 reads CSVEDRGGAAGNTIYF. The CDR3 nucleotides read TGCAGCGTTGAAGATCGTGGGGGTGCGGCTGGAAACACCATATATTTT.

This clonotype came up many times. The chain links TRBV12-3 or TRBV12-4 to TRBJ2-7, with 9 bases matching TRBD2. The CDR3 covers 15 residues. V lost 2 bases to trimming and J lost 0 bases; unmatched junction nucleotides: 2. This CDR3 reads CASSLSGRSSYEQYF. Here the CDR3 DNA reads TGTGCCAGCAGTTTAAGCGGGAGGAGCTCCTACGAGCAGTACTTC.

This clonotype appeared a few times. V is TRBV7-8 and J is TRBJ2-3; tentative D call: TRBD1 (6 bases). Trimming pared 4 bases from V and 2 bases from J, leaving 13 bases between. The V gene's germline CDR1 is SGHVS and CDR2 FQNEAQ. The CDR3 has 15 amino acids. CDR3 sequence (DNA): TGTGCCAGCAGCTATAGAGGGGGACACACAGATACGCAGTATTTT. It codes for CASSYRGGHTDTQYF.

This clonotype was found once. The V gene is TRBV5-8, the J gene TRBJ2-1; D perhaps matches TRBD2 (6 bases). Germline CDR1 and CDR2: SGHTS and YDEGEE. V dropped 4 bases and J dropped 2 bases, with 16 bases sitting between them. The CDR3 is made up of 16 amino acids. CDR3 nucleotides: TGTGCCAGCAGCATGGAAGCGCGGGGCACCTACAATGAGCAGTTCTTC. It translates to CASSMEARGTYNEQFF.

This clonotype has just a few counts. This chain uses TRBV3-1 with TRBJ2-3, with 10 bases fitting TRBD1. V dropped 1 base and J dropped 8; count of bases not matched to a gene: 3. This CDR3 is 14 amino acids long. The germline V gene has CDR1 LGHDT and CDR2 YNNKEL (reference sequence). CDR3: CASSQGGQGITQYF. DNA of the CDR3: TGTGCCAGCAGCCAAGGGGGACAGGGGATTACGCAGTATTTT.

This clonotype was seen a handful of times. The CDR3 sequence is CASSLSPAYNEQFF. CDR3 in DNA: TGTGCCAGCAGCTTAAGTCCGGCTTACAATGAGCAGTTCTTC. The J gene is TRBJ2-1, the V gene TRBV7-3, with no clear D. The germline V and J ends were trimmed by 1 base and 4 bases, with 8 bases remaining between them. CDR1 and CDR2 from the germline V gene are SGHTA and FQGTGA. The length of the CDR3 is 14 residues.

The chain joins TRBV11-3 to TRBJ1-1; 8 bases are a match to TRBD1. In germline, CDR1 is SGHNT, CDR2 YENEEA. The CDR3 contains 13 residues. Trimming removed 1 base from V and 11 bases from J; junction bases left unmatched: 6. For the CDR3, the DNA is TGTGCCAGCAGCTTAGCCCGGACAGGGTTGGCTTTCTTT. This translates into CASSLARTGLAFF.

This chain connects TRBV12-3 or TRBV12-4 to TRBJ2-3, with D perhaps given as TRBD1 or TRBD2 (5 bases each). Trimming shortened V by 5 bases and J by 6 bases, and 18 bases separated the two germline ends. This CDR3 is 15 amino acids long. The CDR3 sequence: CASSVSRGRSDTQYF. The CDR3 region has the DNA TGTGCCAGCAGTGTTAGTCGGGGCAGGAGTGATACGCAGTATTTT.

This clonotype was observed a handful of times. The chain is built from TRBV28 and TRBJ2-7, with TRBD2 matching 11 bases. Germline CDR1 MDHEN, CDR2 SYDVKM. The CDR3 is 14 amino acids. Germline trimming cut 10 bases from V and 4 bases from J; bases unmatched to any gene: 9. The CDR3 DNA reads TGTGCCACCCATCGACTAGCGGGGCCTTACGAGCAGTACGTC. It codes for CATHRLAGPYEQYV.

This clonotype showed up just a few times. This rearrangement joins TRBV2 to TRBJ1-1; D gene unclear. Germline V gives CDR1 SNHLY, CDR2 FYNNEI. This CDR3 region has 14 residues. V was trimmed by 0 bases and J by 4 bases, leaving 9 bases between them. DNA of the CDR3: TGTGCCAGCAGTGAAGCCCCCCGGGTCACTGAAGCTTTCTTT. This codes for CASSEAPRVTEAFF.

This clonotype has only a few counts. The chain links TRBV9 to TRBJ1-4, with TRBD1 matching over 10 bases. The J segment lost 5 bases and the V segment lost 5 bases, leaving 9 bases of the junction unmatched. The CDR3 has 16 amino acids. Per the germline V gene, CDR1 is SGDLS and CDR2 is YYNGEE. CDR3 DNA sequence: TGTGCCAGCAGAGCCTCCGAGGGACAGGGGAATGAAAAACTGTTTTTT. Its protein product is CASRASEGQGNEKLFF.

A single count supports this clonotype. The chain carries TRBV28 and TRBJ1-5; D is unclear. CDR3 size: 14 residues. V lost 1 base to trimming and J lost 4 bases, with 8 bases between them. Germline CDR1 MDHEN, CDR2 SYDVKM. CDR3 bases: TGTGCCAGCAGTTTATACAGTCGAAATCAGCCCCAGCATTTT. Its protein product is CASSLYSRNQPQHF.

This clonotype appeared a few times. The CDR3 is CSAPGTGPVEQYF. In nucleotides, the CDR3 is TGCAGTGCCCCCGGGACAGGGCCGGTCGAGCAGTACTTC. The chain links TRBV20-1 to TRBJ2-7; 9 bases match TRBD1. V shed 6 bases, J shed 6 bases, and the junction held 9 bases outside the gene matches. Germline CDR1 DFQATT, CDR2 SNEGSKA (reference sequence). The CDR3 spans 13 residues.

This clonotype came up a few times. The V and J genes are TRBV25-1 and TRBJ2-1; D tentatively reads TRBD1 or TRBD2 (7 bases each). The CDR3 totals 17 residues. With 5 bases removed from V and 7 bases from J, the gap between germline ends came to 24 bases. Germline V gene sequence: CDR1 MGHDK, CDR2 SYGVNS. CDR3 DNA sequence: TGTGCCAGCAGTCCCCCCGGGGGGCAGGGGGGTCGGAATGAGCAGTTCTTC. Amino acids: CASSPPGGQGGRNEQFF.

Many counts were recorded for this clonotype. Here the CDR3 reads CATSEASGSSASYNEQFF. As DNA, the CDR3 is TGTGCCACCAGTGAGGCTAGCGGGAGTAGTGCCTCCTACAATGAGCAGTTCTTC. The genes are TRBV24-1 and TRBJ2-1; 10 bases align to TRBD2. The ends lost 4 bases at V and 0 bases at J; junction bases unmatched: 8. The CDR3 extends over 18 amino acids. CDR1 is KGHDR, CDR2 SFDVKD, per germline.

This clonotype came up a few times. The rearrangement links TRBV10-3 to TRBJ1-2, with D unclear. Germline CDR1 reads ENHRY; CDR2 reads SYGVKD. The CDR3 loop spans 20 amino acids. V was trimmed by 2 bases and J by 0 bases, leaving 25 bases between them. The CDR3 here is CAISEAAEGPLRKANYGYTF. CDR3 sequence (DNA): TGTGCCATCAGTGAGGCGGCCGAGGGCCCCCTCCGGAAAGCTAACTATGGCTACACCTTC.

The chain has TRBV12-3 or TRBV12-4 and TRBJ1-6; D gene uncertain. The V end was cut by 8 bases, the J end by 0 bases, with 14 bases between. The length of the CDR3 is 16 residues. CDR3 DNA sequence: TGTGCCAGCGGCGAGCGACCGAGCTCCTATAATTCACCCCTCCACTTT. Its translation: CASGERPSSYNSPLHF.